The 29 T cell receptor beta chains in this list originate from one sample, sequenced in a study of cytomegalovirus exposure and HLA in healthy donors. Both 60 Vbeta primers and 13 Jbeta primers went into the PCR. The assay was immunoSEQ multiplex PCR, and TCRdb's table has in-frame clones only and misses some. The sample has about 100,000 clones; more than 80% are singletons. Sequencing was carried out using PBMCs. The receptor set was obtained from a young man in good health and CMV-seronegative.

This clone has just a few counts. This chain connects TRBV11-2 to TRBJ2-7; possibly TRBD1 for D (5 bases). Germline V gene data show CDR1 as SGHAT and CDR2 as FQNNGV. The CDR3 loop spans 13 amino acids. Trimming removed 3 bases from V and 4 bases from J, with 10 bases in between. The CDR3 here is CASSLGPGYEQYF. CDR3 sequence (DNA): TGTGCCAGCAGCTTGGGGCCTGGTTACGAGCAGTACTTC.

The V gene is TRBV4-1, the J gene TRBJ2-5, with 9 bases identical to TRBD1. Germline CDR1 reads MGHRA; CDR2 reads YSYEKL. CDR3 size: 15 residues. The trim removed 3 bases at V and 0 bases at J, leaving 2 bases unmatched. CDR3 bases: TGCGCCAGCAGCCACGGGACAGGGAACCAAGAGACCCAGTACTTC. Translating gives CASSHGTGNQETQYF.

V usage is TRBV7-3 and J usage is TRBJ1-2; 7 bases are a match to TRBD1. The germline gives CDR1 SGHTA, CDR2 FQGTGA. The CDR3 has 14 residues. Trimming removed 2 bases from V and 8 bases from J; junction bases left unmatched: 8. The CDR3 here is CASSLGPTGQGYTF. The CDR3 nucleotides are TGTGCCAGCAGCTTAGGGCCGACAGGGCAAGGCTACACCTTC.

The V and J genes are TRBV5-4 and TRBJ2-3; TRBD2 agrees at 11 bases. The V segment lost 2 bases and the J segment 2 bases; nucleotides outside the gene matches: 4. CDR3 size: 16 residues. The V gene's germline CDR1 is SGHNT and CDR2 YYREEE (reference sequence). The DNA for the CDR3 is TGTGCCAGCAGCTTTAAACTAGCGGGAGACACAGATACGCAGTATTTT. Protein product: CASSFKLAGDTDTQYF.

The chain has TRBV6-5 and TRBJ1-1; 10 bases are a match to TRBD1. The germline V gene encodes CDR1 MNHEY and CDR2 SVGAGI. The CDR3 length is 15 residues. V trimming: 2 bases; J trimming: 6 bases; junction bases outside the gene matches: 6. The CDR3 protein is CASSYQGQGGSEAFF. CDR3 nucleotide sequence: TGTGCCAGCAGTTACCAAGGACAGGGGGGATCTGAAGCTTTCTTT.

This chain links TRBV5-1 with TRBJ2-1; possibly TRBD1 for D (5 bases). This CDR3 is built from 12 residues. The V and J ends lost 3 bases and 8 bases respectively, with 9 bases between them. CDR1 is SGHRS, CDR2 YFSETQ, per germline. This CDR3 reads CASSSIGDEQFF. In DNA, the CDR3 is TGCGCCAGCAGCTCAATAGGGGATGAGCAGTTCTTC.

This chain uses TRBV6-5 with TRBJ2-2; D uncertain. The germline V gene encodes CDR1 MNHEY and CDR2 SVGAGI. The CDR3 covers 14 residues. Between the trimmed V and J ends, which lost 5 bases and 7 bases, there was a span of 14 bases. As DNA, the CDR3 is TGTGCCAGCAGTCGGTTCGAACTTCTCGGGGAGCTGTTTTTT. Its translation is CASSRFELLGELFF.

DNA for the CDR3: TGCGCCAGCAGCCAAGATATAGGACCGGGACAGGGTACCTCTGGGGCCAACGTCCTGACTTTC. Translating it yields CASSQDIGPGQGTSGANVLTF. The chain carries TRBV4-1 and TRBJ2-6, with 9 nucleotides matching TRBD1. CDR1 and CDR2 from the germline V gene are MGHRA and YSYEKL. V dropped 0 bases and J dropped 0; count of bases not matched to a gene: 12. This CDR3 spans 21 amino acids.

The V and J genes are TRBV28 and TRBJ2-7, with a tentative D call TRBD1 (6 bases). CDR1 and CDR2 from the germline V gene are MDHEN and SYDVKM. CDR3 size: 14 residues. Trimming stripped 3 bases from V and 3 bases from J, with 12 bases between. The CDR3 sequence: CASSLPGTNYEQYF. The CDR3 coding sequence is TGTGCCAGCAGTTTGCCCGGGACAAACTACGAGCAGTACTTC.

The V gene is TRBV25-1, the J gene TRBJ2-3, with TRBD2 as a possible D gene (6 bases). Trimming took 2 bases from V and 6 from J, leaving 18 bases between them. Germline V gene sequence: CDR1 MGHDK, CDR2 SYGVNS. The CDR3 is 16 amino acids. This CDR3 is CASSEHRLFGGDTQYF. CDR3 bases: TGTGCCAGCAGTGAACATCGGCTGTTTGGGGGGGATACGCAGTATTTT.

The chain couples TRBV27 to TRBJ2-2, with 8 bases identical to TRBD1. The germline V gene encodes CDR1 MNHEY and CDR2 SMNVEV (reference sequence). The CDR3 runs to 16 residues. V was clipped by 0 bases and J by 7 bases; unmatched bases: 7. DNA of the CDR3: TGTGCCAGCAGTTTATCGATCGGACAGGGAGTCGGGGAGCTGTTTTTT. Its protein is CASSLSIGQGVGELFF.

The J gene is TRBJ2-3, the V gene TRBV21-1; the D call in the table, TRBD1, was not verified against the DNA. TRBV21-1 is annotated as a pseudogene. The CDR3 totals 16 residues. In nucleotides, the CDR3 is TGTGCCAGCAGCCCCCCTGACACGGCAGTGACAGATACGCAGTATTTT. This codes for CASSPPDTAVTDTQYF.

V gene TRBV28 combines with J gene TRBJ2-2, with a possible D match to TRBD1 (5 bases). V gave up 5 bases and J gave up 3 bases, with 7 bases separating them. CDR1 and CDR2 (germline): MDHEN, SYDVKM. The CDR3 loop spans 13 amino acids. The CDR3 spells CASSQGDTGELFF. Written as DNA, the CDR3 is TGTGCCAGCAGTCAAGGGGACACCGGGGAGCTGTTTTTT.

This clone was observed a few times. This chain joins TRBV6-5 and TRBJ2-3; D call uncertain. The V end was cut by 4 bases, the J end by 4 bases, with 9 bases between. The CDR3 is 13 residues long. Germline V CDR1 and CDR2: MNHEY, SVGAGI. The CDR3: CASSSYQSDTQYF. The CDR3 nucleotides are TGTGCCAGCAGTTCTTATCAGTCAGATACGCAGTATTTT.

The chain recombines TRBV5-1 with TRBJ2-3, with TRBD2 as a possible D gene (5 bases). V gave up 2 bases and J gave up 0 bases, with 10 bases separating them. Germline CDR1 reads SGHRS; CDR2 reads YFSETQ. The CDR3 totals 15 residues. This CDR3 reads CASSFYGGSTDTQYF. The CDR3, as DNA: TGCGCCAGCAGCTTTTACGGCGGGAGCACAGATACGCAGTATTTT.

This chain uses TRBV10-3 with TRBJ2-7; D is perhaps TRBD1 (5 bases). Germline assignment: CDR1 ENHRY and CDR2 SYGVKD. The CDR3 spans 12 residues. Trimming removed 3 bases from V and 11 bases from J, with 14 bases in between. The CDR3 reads CAISERVDTKYF. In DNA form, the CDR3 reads TGTGCCATCAGTGAAAGAGTGGACACTAAGTACTTC.

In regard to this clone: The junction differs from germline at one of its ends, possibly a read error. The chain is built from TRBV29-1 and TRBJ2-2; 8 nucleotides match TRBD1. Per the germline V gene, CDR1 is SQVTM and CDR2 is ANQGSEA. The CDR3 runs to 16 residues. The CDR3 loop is CSAEKFRTGTAGELFF. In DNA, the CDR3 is TGCAGCGCTGAAAAATTCCGGACAGGGACGGCCGGGGAGCTGTTTTTT.

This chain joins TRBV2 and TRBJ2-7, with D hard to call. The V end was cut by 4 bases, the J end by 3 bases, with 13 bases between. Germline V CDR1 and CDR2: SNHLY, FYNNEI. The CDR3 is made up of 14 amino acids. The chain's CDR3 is CASSGPHSSYEQYF. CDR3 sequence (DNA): TGTGCCAGCAGTGGTCCCCACAGTAGCTACGAGCAGTACTTC.

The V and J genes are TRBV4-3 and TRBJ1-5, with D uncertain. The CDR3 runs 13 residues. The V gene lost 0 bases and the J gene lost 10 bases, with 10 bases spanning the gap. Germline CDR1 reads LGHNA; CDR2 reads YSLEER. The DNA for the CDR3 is TGCGCCAGCAGCCAAGAGGAGGCCCGTCCCCAGCATTTT. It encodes CASSQEEARPQHF.

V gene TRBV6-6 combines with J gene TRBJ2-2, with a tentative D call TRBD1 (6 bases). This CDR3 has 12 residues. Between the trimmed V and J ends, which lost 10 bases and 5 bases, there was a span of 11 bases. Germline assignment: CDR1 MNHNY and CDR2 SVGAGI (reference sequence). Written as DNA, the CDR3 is TGTGCCAACTCCAGGGGTACCGGGGAGCTGTTTTTT. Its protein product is CANSRGTGELFF.

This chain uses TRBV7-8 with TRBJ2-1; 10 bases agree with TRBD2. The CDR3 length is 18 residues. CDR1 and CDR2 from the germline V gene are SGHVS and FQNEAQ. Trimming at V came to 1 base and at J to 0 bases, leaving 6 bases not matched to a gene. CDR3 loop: CASSLVVAGGRSYNEQFF. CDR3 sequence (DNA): TGTGCCAGCAGCTTAGTGGTAGCGGGGGGACGCTCCTACAATGAGCAGTTCTTC.

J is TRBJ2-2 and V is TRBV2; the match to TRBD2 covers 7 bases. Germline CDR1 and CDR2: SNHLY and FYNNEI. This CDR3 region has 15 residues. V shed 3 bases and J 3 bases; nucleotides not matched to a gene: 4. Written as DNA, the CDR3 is TGTGCCAGCAGTGACTGGCGGGAGCACACCGGGGAGCTGTTTTTT. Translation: CASSDWREHTGELFF.

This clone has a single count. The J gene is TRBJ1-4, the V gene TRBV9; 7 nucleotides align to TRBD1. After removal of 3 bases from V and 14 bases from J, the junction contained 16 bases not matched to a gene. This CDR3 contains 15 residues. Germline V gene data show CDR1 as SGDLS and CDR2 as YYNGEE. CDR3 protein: CASSAGGTEGHPLFF. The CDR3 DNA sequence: TGTGCCAGCAGCGCCGGAGGGACAGAGGGACATCCCCTGTTTTTT.

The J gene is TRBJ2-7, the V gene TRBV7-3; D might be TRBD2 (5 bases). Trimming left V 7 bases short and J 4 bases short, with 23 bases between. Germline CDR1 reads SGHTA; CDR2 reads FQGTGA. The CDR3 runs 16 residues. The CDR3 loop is CASNSGELPSFYEQYF. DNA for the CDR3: TGTGCCAGCAACAGCGGAGAGCTACCCTCCTTTTACGAGCAGTACTTC.

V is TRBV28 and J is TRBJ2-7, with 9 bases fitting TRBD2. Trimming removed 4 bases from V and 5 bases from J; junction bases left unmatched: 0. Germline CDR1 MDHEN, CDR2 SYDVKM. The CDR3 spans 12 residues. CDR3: CASSSSGNEQYF. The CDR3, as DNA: TGTGCCAGCAGTTCTAGCGGGAACGAGCAGTACTTC.

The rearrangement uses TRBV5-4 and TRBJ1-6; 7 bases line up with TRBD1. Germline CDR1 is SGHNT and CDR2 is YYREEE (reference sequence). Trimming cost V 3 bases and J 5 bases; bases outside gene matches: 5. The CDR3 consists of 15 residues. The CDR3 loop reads CASSSDRRDNSPLHF. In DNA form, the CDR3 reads TGTGCCAGCAGCTCGGACAGGCGTGATAATTCACCCCTCCACTTT. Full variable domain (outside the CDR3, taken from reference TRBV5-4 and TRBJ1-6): ETGVTQSPTHLIKTRGQQVTLRCSSQSGHNTVSWYQQALGQGPQFIFQYYREEENGRGNFPPRFSGLQFPNYSSELNVNALELDDSALYLCASSSDRRDNSPLHFGNGTRLTVT.

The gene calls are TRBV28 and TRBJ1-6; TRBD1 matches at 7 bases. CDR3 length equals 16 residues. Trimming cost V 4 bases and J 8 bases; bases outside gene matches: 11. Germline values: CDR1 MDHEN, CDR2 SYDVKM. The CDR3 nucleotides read TGTGCCAGCAGTTCCTCGAGACAGGGTCCTCATTCACCCCTCCACTTT. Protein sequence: CASSSSRQGPHSPLHF. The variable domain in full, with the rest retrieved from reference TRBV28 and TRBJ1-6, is DVKVTQSSRYLVKRTGEKVFLECVQDMDHENMFWYRQDPGLGLRLIYFSYDVKMKEKGDIPEGYSVSREKKERFSLILESASTNQTSMYLCASSSSRQGPHSPLHFGNGTRLTVT.

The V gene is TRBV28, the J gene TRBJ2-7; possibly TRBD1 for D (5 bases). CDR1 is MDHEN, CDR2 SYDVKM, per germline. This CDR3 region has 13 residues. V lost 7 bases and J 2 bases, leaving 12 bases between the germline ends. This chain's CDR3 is CASIDSRTYEQYF. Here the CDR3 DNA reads TGTGCCAGCATTGACAGCAGGACCTACGAGCAGTACTTC.

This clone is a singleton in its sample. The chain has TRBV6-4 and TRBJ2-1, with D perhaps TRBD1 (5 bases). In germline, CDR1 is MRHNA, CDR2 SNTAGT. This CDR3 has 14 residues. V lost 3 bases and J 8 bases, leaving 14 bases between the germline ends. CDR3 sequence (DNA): TGTGCCAGCAGTGAATCCCAGGGATACCATGAGCAGTTCTTC. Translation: CASSESQGYHEQFF.